The rows below give T cell receptor beta chains drawn from one sample of a study of blood T cells in healthy people across ages. TCRdb re-derived calls from the 5' RACE reads in MiXCR, one entry per CDR3 protein. The sample lists 1.5 million to 2 million distinct CDR3 sequences; approximately 40% were seen once. The specimen was blood. These receptors all stem from a human donor in good health. CDR3s include the opening cysteine and the closing phenylalanine or tryptophan. D genes are given only for firm matches. Expanded clones get a size class; other rows say once, few or many, or leave the size out.

>NA|TRBV9|TRBJ1-2|NA
TGTGCCAGCAGCGCCCCGCGGGCTTATGGCTACACCTTC
CASSAPRAYGYTF
>NA|TRBV7-2|TRBJ2-5|few
TGTGCCAGCAGCTTAAAAGGCCCCAGCAGCTGGGGAGAGACCCAGTACTTC
CASSLKGPSSWGETQYF
>TRBD1|TRBV3-1|TRBJ2-7|NA
TGTGCCAGCAGCCCTCAACCCGGGACAGTGTACGAGCAGTACTTC
CASSPQPGTVYEQYF
>NA|TRBV7-9|TRBJ2-7|once
TGTGCCAGCAGCCATACAGGGATCGGGGGCGAGCAGTACTTC
CASSHTGIGGEQYF
>NA|TRBV4-3|TRBJ2-3|few
TGCGCCAGCAGCCAAGATTCTTGGGGGGGCGAGGCGGATACGCAGTATTTT
CASSQDSWGGEADTQYF
>TRBD1|TRBV5-6|TRBJ1-2|NA
TGTGCCAGCAGCTTTCCCGGGACAGGGAGCGGTGGCTACACCTTC
CASSFPGTGSGGYTF
>NA|TRBV10-3|TRBJ2-3|NA
TGTGCCATCAGTAAGGGGCCCGGAGATACGCAGTATTTT
CAISKGPGDTQYF
>TRBD1|TRBV2|TRBJ2-7|NA
TGTGTCAGCGTTCCGGGACAGCCCTACGAGCAGTACTTC
CVSVPGQPYEQYF
>TRBD1|TRBV9|TRBJ1-1|NA
TGTGCCAGCAGCGCCATGGGACAGCGAAACACTGAAGCTTTCTTT
CASSAMGQRNTEAFF
>NA|TRBV6-6|TRBJ1-4|NA
TGTGCCAGCAGTTACTCGCCGGGGGGTAATGAAAAACTGTTTTTT
CASSYSPGGNEKLFF
>TRBD1|TRBV9|TRBJ2-5|few
TGTGCCAGCAGCGATGGGACAGACCAAGAGACCCAGTACTTC
CASSDGTDQETQYF
>TRBD2|TRBV20-1|TRBJ2-1|NA
TGCAGTGCCATACTGCGGGGGAATGAGCAGTTCTTC
CSAILRGNEQFF
>NA|TRBV12-3/TRBV12-4|TRBJ1-1|NA
TGTGCCAGCATCCCAGGGGAGGGTGATGAAGCTTTCTTT
CASIPGEGDEAFF
>NA|TRBV18|TRBJ2-5|NA
TGTGCCAGCTCACGGGTAGCGGTGGCCCAAGAGACCCAGTACTTC
CASSRVAVAQETQYF
>TRBD1|TRBV28|TRBJ1-5|few
TGTGCCAGCAGACTCGGGACAGCCAAGTGGGTGGGCAATCAGCCCCAGCATTTT
CASRLGTAKWVGNQPQHF
>NA|TRBV5-1|TRBJ1-1|many
TGTGCCAGCAGCTTGGGACAAGGAAGTACTGAAGCTTTCTTT
CASSLGQGSTEAFF
>NA|TRBV7-2|TRBJ2-1|few
TGTGCCAGCAGCTTAAACGGGGGTAAAGCGCAGTTCTTC
CASSLNGGKAQFF
>TRBD1|TRBV12-3/TRBV12-4|TRBJ1-2|once
TGTGCCAGCAGTTCCTACAGGGGGTTAAATAGGGTTAACTATGGCTACACCTTC
CASSSYRGLNRVNYGYTF
>NA|TRBV6-1|TRBJ2-5|NA
TGTGCCAGCAGTGAGGAGCGGCGAGAGACCCAGTACTTC
CASSEERRETQYF
>TRBD2|TRBV4-2|TRBJ2-1|NA
TGTGCCAGCAGCCAAGGCCTGCGGGGGGCTGGAGAGCAGTTCTTC
CASSQGLRGAGEQFF
>NA|TRBV20-1|TRBJ2-2|NA
TGCAGTGCTAGCGGGGGCAGTTGGACCGGGGAGCTGTTTTTT
CSASGGSWTGELFF
>NA|TRBV4-1|TRBJ2-3|few
TGCGCCAGCAGCGCAAGACCCCAGGGAGAATTCCAGTATTTT
CASSARPQGEFQYF
>NA|TRBV7-9|TRBJ1-2|few
TGTGCCAGCAGCTATCTGGCGGAGTATGGCTACACCTTC
CASSYLAEYGYTF
>NA|TRBV3-1|TRBJ1-1|few
TGTGCCAGCGGCCAAGAAACCACCAACACTGAAGCTTTCTTT
CASGQETTNTEAFF
>NA|TRBV27|TRBJ1-5|NA
TGTGCCAGCAGTTTATTAGGACAGAATCAGCCCCAGCATTTT
CASSLLGQNQPQHF
>NA|TRBV7-2|TRBJ2-7|NA
TGTGCCAGCAGCTTCAGGGCTAGCCCCCAAGAGGCCCAGTACTTC
CASSFRASPQEAQYF
>TRBD2|TRBV4-3|TRBJ2-7|NA
TGCGCCAGCAGGTCGACTAGCCTACCTTCCTCCTACGAGCAGTACTTC
CASRSTSLPSSYEQYF
>TRBD1|TRBV29-1|TRBJ2-5|few
TGCAGCTGGATTTTGGGACAGGCACCCTATTACCAAGAGACCCAGTACTTC
CSWILGQAPYYQETQYF
>NA|TRBV2|TRBJ2-7|NA
TGTGCCAGCAGTGAACGCCTCGAGCAGTACTTC
CASSERLEQYF
>NA|TRBV9|TRBJ2-3|NA
TGTGCCAGCAGCGTAATGGAGGGGGGGCCTACAGATACGCAGTATTTT
CASSVMEGGPTDTQYF
>NA|TRBV7-2|TRBJ2-4|NA
TGTGCCAGCAGCCCTAGCTTTGTGGGCCCCGGAGAGTACTTC
CASSPSFVGPGEYF
>TRBD2|TRBV5-5|TRBJ2-3|few
TGTGCCAGCGAGGGACTAGGTAACACAGATACGCAGTATTTT
CASEGLGNTDTQYF
>NA|TRBV29-1|TRBJ1-1|NA
TGCAGCGTTGAAGATTATTTCTCCCCCGGGACCATTGAAGCTTTCTTT
CSVEDYFSPGTIEAFF